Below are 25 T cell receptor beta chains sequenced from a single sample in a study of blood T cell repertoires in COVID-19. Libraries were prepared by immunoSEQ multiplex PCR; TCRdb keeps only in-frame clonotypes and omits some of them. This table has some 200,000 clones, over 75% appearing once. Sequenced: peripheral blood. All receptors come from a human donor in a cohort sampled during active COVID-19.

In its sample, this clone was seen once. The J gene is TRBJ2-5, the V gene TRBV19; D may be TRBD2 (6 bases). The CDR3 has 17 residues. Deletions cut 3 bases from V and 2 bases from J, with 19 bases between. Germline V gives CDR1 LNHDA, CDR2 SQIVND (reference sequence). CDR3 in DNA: TGTGCCAGTAGTATTGGAGGAGGGCTCCACGAACAAGAGACCCAGTACTTC. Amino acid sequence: CASSIGGGLHEQETQYF.

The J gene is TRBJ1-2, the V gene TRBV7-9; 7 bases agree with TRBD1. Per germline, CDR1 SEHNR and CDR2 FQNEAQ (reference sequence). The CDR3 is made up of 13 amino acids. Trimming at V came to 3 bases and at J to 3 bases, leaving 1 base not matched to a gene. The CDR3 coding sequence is TGTGCCAGCAGCTTTGGGACAGACTATGGCTACACCTTC. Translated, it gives CASSFGTDYGYTF.

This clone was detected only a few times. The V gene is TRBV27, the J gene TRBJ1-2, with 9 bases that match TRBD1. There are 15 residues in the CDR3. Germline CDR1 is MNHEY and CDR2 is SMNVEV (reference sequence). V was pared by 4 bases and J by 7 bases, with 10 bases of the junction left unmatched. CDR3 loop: CASSSIQGAWSGYTF. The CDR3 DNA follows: TGTGCCAGCAGTTCCATACAGGGGGCATGGAGTGGCTACACCTTC.

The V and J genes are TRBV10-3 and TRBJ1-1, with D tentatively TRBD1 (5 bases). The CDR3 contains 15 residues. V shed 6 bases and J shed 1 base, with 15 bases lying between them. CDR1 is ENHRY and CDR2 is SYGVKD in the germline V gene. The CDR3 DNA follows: TGTGCCATCAGCAGAAATAGGGGTGAGAACACTGAAGCTTTCTTT. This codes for CAISRNRGENTEAFF.

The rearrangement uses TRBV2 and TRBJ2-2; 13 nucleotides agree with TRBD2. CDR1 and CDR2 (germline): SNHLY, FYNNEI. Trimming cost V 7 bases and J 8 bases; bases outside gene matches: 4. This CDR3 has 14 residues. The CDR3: CASIPGLAGGELFF. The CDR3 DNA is TGTGCCAGCATCCCGGGACTAGCGGGAGGGGAGCTGTTTTTT.

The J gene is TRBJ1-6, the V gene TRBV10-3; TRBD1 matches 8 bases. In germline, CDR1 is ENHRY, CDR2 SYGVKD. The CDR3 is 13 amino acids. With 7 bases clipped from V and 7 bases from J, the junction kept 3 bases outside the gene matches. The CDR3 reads CAITDRDNSPLHF. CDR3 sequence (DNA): TGTGCCATCACGGACAGGGACAATTCACCCCTCCACTTT.

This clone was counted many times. The chain's CDR3 is CASNLLAGGFYEQYF. The CDR3 DNA follows: TGTGCCAGCAACTTACTAGCGGGAGGTTTCTACGAGCAGTACTTC. V usage is TRBV6-4 and J usage is TRBJ2-7, with 12 positions matching TRBD2. V was pared by 7 bases and J by 3 bases, with 7 bases of the junction left unmatched. Germline assignment: CDR1 MRHNA and CDR2 SNTAGT. This CDR3 is built from 15 residues.

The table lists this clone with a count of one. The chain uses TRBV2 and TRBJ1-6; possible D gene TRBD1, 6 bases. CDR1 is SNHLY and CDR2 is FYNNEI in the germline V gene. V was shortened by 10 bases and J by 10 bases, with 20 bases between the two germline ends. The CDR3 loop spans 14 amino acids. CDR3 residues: CATSTGILGSPLHF. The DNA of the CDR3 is TGTGCCACCTCAACAGGGATCCTAGGGTCACCCCTCCACTTT.

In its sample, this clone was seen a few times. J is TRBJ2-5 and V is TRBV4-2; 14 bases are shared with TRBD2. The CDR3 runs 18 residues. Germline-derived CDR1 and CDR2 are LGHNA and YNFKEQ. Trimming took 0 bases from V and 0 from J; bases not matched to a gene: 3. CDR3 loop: CASSQDGGLAGDQETQYF. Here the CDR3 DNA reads TGTGCCAGCAGCCAAGACGGGGGACTAGCGGGAGACCAAGAGACCCAGTACTTC.

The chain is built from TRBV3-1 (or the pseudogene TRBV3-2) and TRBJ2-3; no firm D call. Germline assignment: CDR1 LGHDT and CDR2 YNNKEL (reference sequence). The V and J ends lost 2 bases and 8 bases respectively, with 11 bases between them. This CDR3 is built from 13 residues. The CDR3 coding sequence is TGTGCCAGCAGCCAAAGCCGAGAGAGTACGCAGTATTTT. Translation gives CASSQSRESTQYF.

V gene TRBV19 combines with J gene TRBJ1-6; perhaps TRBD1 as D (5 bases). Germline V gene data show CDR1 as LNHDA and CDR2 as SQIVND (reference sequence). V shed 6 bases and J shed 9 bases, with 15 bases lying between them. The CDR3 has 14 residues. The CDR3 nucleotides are TGTGCCAGTAGACGGGGGGGTGAAGTTTCACCCCTCCACTTT. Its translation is CASRRGGEVSPLHF.

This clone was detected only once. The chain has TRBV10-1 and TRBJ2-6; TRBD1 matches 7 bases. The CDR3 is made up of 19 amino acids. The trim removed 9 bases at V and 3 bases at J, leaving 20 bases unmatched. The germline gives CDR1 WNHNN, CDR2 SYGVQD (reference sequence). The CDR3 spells CARVNQQGSSFLGANVLTF. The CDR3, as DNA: TGCGCCAGGGTAAACCAACAGGGGTCCTCTTTCCTTGGGGCCAACGTCCTGACTTTC.

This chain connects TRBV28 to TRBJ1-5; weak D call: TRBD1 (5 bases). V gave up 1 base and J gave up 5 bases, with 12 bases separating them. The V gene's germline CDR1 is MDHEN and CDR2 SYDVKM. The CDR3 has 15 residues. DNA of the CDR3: TGTGCCAGCAGTTTATATGGCAGGGAAGATCAGCCCCAGCATTTT. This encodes CASSLYGREDQPQHF.

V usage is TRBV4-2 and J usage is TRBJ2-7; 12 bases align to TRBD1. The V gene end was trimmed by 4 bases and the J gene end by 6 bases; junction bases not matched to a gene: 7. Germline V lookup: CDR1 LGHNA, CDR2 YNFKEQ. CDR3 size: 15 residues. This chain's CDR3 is CASSLKGQGAGEQYF. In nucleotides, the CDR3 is TGTGCCAGCAGCCTCAAGGGACAGGGGGCAGGCGAGCAGTACTTC.

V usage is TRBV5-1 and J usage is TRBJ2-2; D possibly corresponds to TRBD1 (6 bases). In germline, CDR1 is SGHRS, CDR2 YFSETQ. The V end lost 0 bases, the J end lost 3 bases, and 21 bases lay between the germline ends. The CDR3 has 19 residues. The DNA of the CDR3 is TGCGCCAGCAGCTTGGCCGGATTCCTGACAGGCAGGGACACCGGGGAGCTGTTTTTT. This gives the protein CASSLAGFLTGRDTGELFF.

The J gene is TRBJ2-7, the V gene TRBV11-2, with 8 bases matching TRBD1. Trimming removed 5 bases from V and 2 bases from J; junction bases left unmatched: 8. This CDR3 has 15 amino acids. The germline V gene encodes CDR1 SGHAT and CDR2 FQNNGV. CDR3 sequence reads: CASSATGAPTYEQYF. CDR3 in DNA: TGTGCCAGCAGCGCGACAGGGGCCCCCACCTACGAGCAGTACTTC. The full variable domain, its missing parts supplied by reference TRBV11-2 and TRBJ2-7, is EAGVAQSPRYKIIEKRQSVAFWCNPISGHATLYWYQQILGQGPKLLIQFQNNGVVDDSQLPKDRFSAERLKGVDSTLKIQPAKLEDSAVYLCASSATGAPTYEQYFGPGTRLTVT.

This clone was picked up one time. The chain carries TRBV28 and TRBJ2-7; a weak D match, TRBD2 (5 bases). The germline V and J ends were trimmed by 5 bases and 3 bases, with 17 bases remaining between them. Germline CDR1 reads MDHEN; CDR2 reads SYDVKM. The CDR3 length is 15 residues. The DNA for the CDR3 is TGTGCCAGCAGTCCCTCCGGGCGGGCCTACTACGAGCAGTACTTC. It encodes CASSPSGRAYYEQYF.

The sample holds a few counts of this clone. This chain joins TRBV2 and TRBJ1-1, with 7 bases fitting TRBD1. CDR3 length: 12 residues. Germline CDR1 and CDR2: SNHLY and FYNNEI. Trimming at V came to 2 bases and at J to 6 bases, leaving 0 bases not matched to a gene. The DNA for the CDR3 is TGTGCCAGCAGTGAACAGGGGGCTGAAGCTTTCTTT. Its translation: CASSEQGAEAFF.

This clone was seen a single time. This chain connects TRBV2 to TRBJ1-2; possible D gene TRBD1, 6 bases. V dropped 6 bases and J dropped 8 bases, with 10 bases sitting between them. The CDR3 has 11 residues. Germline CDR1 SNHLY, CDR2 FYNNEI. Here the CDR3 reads CASRSGVGYTF. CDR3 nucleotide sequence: TGTGCCAGCAGGTCAGGGGTCGGCTACACCTTC.

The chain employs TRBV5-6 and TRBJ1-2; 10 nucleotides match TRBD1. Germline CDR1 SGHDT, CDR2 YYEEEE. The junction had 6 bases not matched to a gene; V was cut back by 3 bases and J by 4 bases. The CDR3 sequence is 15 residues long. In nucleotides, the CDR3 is TGTGCCAGCAGCTGGGGGACAGGGGTTACCTATGGCTACACCTTC. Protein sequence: CASSWGTGVTYGYTF.

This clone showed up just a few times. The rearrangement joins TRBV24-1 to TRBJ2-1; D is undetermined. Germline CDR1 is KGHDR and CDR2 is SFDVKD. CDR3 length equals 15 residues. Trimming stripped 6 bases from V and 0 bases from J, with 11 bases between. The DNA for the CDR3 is TGTGCCACCAGTCCCACTTCGAGCTCCTACAATGAGCAGTTCTTC. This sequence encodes CATSPTSSSYNEQFF.

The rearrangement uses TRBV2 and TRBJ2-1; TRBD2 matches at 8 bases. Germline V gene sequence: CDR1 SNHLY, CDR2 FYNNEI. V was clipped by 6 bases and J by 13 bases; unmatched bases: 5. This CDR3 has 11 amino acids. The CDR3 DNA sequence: TGTGCCAGCAGGGAACTAGCGGATCAGTTCTTC. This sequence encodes CASRELADQFF. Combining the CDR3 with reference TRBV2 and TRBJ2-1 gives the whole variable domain EPEVTQTPSHQVTQMGQEVILRCVPISNHLYFYWYRQILGQKVEFLVSFYNNEISEKSEIFDDQFSVERPDGSNFTLKIRSTKLEDSAMYFCASRELADQFFGPGTRLTVL.

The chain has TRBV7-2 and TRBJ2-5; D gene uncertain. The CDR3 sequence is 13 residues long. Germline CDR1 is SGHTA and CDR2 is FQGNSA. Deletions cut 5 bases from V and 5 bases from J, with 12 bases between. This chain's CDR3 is CASSAPESETQYF. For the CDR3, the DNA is TGTGCCAGCAGCGCACCCGAAAGCGAGACCCAGTACTTC.

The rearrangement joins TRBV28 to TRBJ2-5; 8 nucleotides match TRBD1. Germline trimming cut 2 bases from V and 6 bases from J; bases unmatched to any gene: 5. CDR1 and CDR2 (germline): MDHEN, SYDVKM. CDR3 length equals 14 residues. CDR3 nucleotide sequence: TGTGCCAGCAGTTTAGGACAGGGTAGTCAGACCCAGTACTTC. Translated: CASSLGQGSQTQYF.

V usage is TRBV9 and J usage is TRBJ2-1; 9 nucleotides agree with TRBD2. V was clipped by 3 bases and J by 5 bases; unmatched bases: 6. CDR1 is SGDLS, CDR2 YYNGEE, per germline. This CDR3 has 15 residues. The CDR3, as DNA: TGTGCCAGCAGCGAAAGCGGGAGGCCACACAATGAGCAGTTCTTC. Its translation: CASSESGRPHNEQFF.